The entry below gives a single T cell receptor beta chain sequence along with its context. This clone was seen only a few times. Its antigen remains undetermined. No qualities accompany the bases; no much larger clone lies one base away. This record belongs to a study of radiotherapy plus CTLA-4 blockade in lung cancer (dated by TCRdb to 2016 to 2019). About the study as a whole: Among enrolled patients, under 20% had an objective response and 31% reached disease control.

Spanning cysteine to phenylalanine, the CDR3 consists of 15 amino acids. Just the 45-base CDR3 DNA is kept, in frame starting at base 1. V drops 1 base and J drops 5 bases, leaving 14 bases in between. CDR1 SEHNR and CDR2 FQNEAQ are derived from the germline V gene (reference sequence). The study evaluated CTLA-4 blockade (ipilimumab) given together with focal radiation therapy in patients who had chemo-refractory metastatic non-small-cell lung cancer. The library relied on the immunoSEQ multiplex PCR assay. What TCRdb holds here is the immuneACCESS table cut down to in-frame rearrangements. Part of the clones is not present; checked against another copy, under half of the missing clones reflect an unresolved V gene, and the others are unexplained. This sample has some 12,000 clones in its table, and around 84% of those were observed once. Together, the top ten hold approximately 30% of the sample.

Paper-wide results and their limitations: The strongest predictors of response, as reported, were early dynamic changes in blood T cell clones along with a rise in serum interferon-beta after radiation. After treatment with radiotherapy and ipilimumab, TCR clones that originated in tumors expanded in peripheral blood.

The rearrangement combines TRBV7-9 with TRBJ1-2; no D gene can be assigned with confidence. The clonotype comes from a human donor with non-small cell lung cancer that progressed on radiotherapy plus ipilimumab. Specimen: peripheral blood, collected from a patient treated with radiotherapy plus ipilimumab. The CDR3: CASSLGPHPLYGYTF. The DNA is as follows: TGTGCCAGCAGCTTAGGACCCCATCCCCTTTATGGCTACACCTTC.